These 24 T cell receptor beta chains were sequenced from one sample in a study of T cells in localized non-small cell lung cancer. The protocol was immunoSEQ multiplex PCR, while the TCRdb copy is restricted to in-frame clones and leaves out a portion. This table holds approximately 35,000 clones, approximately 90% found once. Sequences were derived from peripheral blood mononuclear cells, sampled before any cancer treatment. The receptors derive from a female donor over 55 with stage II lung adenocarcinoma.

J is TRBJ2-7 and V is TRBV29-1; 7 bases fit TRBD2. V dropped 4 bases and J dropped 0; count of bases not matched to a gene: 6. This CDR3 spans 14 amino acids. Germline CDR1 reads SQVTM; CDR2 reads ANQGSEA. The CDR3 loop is CSVVWGGSSYEQYF. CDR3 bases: TGCAGCGTTGTGTGGGGGGGTAGCTCCTACGAGCAGTACTTC.

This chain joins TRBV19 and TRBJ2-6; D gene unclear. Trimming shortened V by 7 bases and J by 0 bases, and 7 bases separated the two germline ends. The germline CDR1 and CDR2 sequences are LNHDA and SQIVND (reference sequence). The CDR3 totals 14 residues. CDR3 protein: CASNWDSGANVLTF. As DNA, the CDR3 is TGTGCCAGTAACTGGGACTCTGGGGCCAACGTCCTGACTTTC.

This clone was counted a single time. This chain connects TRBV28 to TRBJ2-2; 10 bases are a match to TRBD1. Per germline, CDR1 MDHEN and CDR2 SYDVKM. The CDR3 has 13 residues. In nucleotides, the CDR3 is TGTGCGACGGGGACAGGGGTCACCGGGGAGCTGTTTTTT. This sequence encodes CATGTGVTGELFF. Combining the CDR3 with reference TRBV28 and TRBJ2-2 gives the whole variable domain DVKVTQSSRYLVKRTGEKVFLECVQDMDHENMFWYRQDPGLGLRLIYFSYDVKMKEKGDIPEGYSVSREKKERFSLILESASTNQTSMYLCATGTGVTGELFFGEGSRLTVL.

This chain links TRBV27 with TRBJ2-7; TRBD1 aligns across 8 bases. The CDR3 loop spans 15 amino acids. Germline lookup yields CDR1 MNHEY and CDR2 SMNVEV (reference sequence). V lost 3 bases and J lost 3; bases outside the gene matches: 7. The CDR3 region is CASSFGQGWNYEQYF. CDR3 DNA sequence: TGTGCCAGCAGTTTTGGACAGGGTTGGAACTACGAGCAGTACTTC.

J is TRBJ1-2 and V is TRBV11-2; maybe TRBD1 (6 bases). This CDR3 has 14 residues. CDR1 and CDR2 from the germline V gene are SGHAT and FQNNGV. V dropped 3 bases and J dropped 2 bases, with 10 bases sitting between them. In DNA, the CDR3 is TGTGCCAGCAGCTTCCGGGACACGAACTATGGCTACACCTTC. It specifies CASSFRDTNYGYTF.

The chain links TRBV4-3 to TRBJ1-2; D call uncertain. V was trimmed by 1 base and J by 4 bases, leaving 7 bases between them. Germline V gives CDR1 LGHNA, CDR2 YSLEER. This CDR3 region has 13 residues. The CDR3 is CASSQGASYGYTF. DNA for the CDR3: TGCGCCAGCAGCCAAGGCGCCTCCTATGGCTACACCTTC.

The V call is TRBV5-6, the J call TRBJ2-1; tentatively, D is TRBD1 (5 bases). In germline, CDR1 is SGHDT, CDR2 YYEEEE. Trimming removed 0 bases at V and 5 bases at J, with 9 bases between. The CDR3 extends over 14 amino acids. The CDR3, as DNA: TGTGCCAGCAGCTTGGCAGGGTCCGACAATGAGCAGTTCTTC. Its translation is CASSLAGSDNEQFF.

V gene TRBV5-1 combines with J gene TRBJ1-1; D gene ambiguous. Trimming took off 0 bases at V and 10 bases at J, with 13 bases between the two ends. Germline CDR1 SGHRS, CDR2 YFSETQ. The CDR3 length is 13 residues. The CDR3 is CASSLEEGPGAFF. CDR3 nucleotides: TGCGCCAGCAGCTTGGAGGAGGGTCCTGGAGCTTTCTTT.

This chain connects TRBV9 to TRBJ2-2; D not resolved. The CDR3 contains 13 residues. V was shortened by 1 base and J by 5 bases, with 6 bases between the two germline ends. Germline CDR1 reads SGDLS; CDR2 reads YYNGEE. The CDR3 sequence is CASSVSPTGELFF. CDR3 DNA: TGTGCCAGCAGCGTATCACCGACCGGGGAGCTGTTTTTT.

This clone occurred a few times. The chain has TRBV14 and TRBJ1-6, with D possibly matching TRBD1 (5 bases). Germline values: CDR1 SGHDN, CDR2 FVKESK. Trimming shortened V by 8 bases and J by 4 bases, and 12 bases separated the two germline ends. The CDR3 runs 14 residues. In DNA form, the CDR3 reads TGTGCCAGCTCCTCAGGGCCTTATAATTCACCCCTCCACTTT. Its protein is CASSSGPYNSPLHF.

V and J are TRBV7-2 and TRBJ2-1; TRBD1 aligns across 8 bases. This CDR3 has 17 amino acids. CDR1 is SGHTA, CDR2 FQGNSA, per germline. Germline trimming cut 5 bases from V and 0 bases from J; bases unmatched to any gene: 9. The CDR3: CASSPYKGQGSYNEQFF. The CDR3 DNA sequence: TGTGCCAGCAGCCCGTATAAAGGACAGGGCTCCTACAATGAGCAGTTCTTC. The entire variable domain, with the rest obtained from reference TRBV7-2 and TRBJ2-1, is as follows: GAGVSQSPSNKVTEKGKDVELRCDPISGHTALYWYRQSLGQGLEFLIYFQGNSAPDKSGLPSDRFSAERTGGSVSTLTIQRTQQEDSAVYLCASSPYKGQGSYNEQFFGPGTRLTVL.

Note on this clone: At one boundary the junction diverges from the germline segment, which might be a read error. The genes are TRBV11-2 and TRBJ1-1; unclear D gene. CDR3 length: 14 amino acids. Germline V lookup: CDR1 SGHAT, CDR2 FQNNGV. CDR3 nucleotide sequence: TGTGCCAGCAGCATAGACCCTTCCTACACTGAAGCTTTCTTT. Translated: CASSIDPSYTEAFF.

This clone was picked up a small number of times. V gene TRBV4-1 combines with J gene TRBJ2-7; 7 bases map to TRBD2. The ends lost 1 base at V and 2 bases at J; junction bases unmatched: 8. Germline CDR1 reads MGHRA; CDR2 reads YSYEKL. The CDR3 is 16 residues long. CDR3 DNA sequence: TGCGCCAGCAGCCAAGTGAGTCTAGCGGAGACCTACGAGCAGTACTTC. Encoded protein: CASSQVSLAETYEQYF.

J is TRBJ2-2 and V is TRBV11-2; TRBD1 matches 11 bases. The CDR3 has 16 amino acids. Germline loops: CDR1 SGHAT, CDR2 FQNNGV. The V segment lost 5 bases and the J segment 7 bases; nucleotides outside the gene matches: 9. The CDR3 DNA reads TGTGCCAGCAGCAACCGGGACAGGGGGTACGGCGGGGAGCTGTTTTTT. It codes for CASSNRDRGYGGELFF.

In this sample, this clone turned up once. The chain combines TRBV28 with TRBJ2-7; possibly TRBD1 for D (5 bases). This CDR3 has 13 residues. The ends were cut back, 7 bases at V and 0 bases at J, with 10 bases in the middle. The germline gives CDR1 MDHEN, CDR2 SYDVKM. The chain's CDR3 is CASTDRSSYEQYF. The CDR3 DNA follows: TGTGCCAGCACCGACAGATCCTCCTACGAGCAGTACTTC. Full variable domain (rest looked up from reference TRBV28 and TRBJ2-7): DVKVTQSSRYLVKRTGEKVFLECVQDMDHENMFWYRQDPGLGLRLIYFSYDVKMKEKGDIPEGYSVSREKKERFSLILESASTNQTSMYLCASTDRSSYEQYFGPGTRLTVT.

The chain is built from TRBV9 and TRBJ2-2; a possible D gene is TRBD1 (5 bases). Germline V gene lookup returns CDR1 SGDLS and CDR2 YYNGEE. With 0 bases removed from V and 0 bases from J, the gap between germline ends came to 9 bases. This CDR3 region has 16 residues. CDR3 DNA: TGTGCCAGCAGCGTAGGGGCAGGGTCGAACACCGGGGAGCTGTTTTTT. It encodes CASSVGAGSNTGELFF.

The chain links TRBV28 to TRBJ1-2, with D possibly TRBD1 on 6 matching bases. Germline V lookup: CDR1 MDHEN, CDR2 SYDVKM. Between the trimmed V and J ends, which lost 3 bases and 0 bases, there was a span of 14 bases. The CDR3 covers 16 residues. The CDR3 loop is CASSLRGKPANYGYTF. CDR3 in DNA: TGTGCCAGCAGTTTGAGGGGGAAACCTGCTAACTATGGCTACACCTTC.

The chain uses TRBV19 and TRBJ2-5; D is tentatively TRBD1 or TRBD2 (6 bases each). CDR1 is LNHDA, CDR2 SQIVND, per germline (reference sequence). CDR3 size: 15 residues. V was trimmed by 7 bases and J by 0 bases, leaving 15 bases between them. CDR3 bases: TGTGCCAGTAACAAGAGGGGGGAGTACCAAGAGACCCAGTACTTC. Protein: CASNKRGEYQETQYF.

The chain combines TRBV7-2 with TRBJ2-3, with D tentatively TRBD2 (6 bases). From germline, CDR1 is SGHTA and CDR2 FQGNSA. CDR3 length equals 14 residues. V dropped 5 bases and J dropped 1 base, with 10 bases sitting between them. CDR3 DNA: TGTGCCAGCAGCCGGGGACTTCGCACAGATACGCAGTATTTT. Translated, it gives CASSRGLRTDTQYF.

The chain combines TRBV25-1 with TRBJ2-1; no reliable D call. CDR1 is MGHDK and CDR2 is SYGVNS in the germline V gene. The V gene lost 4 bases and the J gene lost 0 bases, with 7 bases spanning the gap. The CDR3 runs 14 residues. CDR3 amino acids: CASSVASSYNEQFF. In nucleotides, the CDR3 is TGTGCCAGCAGTGTGGCGAGCTCCTACAATGAGCAGTTCTTC.

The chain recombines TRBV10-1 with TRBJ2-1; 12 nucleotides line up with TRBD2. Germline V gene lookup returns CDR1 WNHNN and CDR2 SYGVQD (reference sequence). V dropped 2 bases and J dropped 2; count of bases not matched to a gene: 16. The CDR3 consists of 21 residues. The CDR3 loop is CASSERPGTSGLKMAYNEQFF. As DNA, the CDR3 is TGCGCCAGCAGTGAGCGACCGGGGACTAGCGGGCTCAAAATGGCCTACAATGAGCAGTTCTTC.

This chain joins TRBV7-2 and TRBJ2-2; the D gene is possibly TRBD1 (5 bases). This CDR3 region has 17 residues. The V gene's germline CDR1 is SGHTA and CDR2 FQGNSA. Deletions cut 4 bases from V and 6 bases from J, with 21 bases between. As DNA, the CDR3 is TGTGCCAGCAGCTCAGGGTCCCTAATCCAGGGCCCCGGGGAGCTGTTTTTT. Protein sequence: CASSSGSLIQGPGELFF.

The CDR3 loop reads CASSEPGQGKYEQYF. The DNA for the CDR3 is TGCGCCAGCAGTGAGCCGGGACAGGGTAAATACGAGCAGTACTTC. The gene calls are TRBV10-1 and TRBJ2-7; 9 positions match TRBD1. The germline gives CDR1 WNHNN, CDR2 SYGVQD (reference sequence). The CDR3 consists of 15 residues. Trimming took 2 bases from V and 4 from J; bases not matched to a gene: 6.

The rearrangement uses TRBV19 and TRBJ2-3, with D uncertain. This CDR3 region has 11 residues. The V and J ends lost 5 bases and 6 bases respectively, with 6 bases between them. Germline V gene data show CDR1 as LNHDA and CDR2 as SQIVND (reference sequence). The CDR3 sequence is CASSGEDTQYF. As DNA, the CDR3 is TGTGCCAGTAGTGGAGAGGATACGCAGTATTTT.